This T cell receptor (beta chain) is drawn from a study of vaccination and CD4 T cells after COVID-19 (dated by TCRdb to between 2022 and 2023). Regarding the research as a whole: Convalescent patients had a positive SARS-CoV-2 result on nasal swab PCR, and of these patients, several had mild disease and one had severe disease. Six males and four females were included in the convalescent cohort, with two Hispanic individuals, seven Caucasians, two Asians and one multiracial person represented. Each participant got two doses of either the Pfizer-BioNTech BNT162b2 vaccine (n=8) or the Moderna mRNA-1273 vaccine (n=2). Post-COVID blood samples were collected from convalescent patients a median of approximately 100 days after diagnosis, with a range of roughly 30 to 161 days. Post-vaccine blood samples were taken a median of 72 days after the second vaccine dose, with a range of roughly 13 to 250 days. The cultures were stimulated with overlapping spike peptide pools from SARS-CoV-2 and from the common cold coronaviruses HCoV-NL63, HCoV-OC43 and HCoV-229E. As controls, cultures received a CEFX viral epitope pool (the positive control), an HIV-1 Nef peptide pool (the negative control), or no peptide at all. In around nine COVID-19 convalescent patients and 4 infection-naive healthy vaccine recipients, the spike-specific CD4+ TCR repertoire before mRNA vaccination was compared with the repertoire after mRNA vaccination.

Comment on this clonotype: Its binding antigen is unknown. The input lacks base qualities; no much larger clone sits a single base away.

Library preparation employed PCR. DNA from cultured CD4+ T cells was subjected to TCR sequencing with the Oncomine TCR Beta short-read assay at the Johns Hopkins FTIC core. The QIAamp micro DNA kit was used to extract genomic DNA from the cultured CD4+ T cells. Oncomine TCR Beta libraries from cultured CD4+ T cells were pooled using unique dual indexes and sequenced on an Illumina iSeq 100. Per the source publication's procedure: Non-productive sequences were filtered out, and CDR3s that did not start with C, did not end with F or W, or were shorter than 7 amino acids were discarded. Antigen-specific clonotypes were identified using the MANAFEST web application through comparison of peptide-stimulated wells with reference and other culture wells. To be called positive, a clone needed an FDR below 0.05, an odds ratio above 5, and a productive frequency above 0.1% in at least two of three replicate wells. A clonotype was classed as cross-reactive if the clonotype showed significant expansion both in SARS-CoV-2 spike wells and in at least one common cold coronavirus spike condition. Similarity between CDR3 sequences was evaluated in R version 3.6.1 using Levenshtein distances (stringdist) and unrooted phylogenetic trees (ape). TCRdb trimmed the raw reads at Q25, called clones with MiXCR and kept productive beta chains. Here each entry gathers all rows of one CDR3 protein and keeps the most common genes and DNA. TCRdb's processing, not the authors', yielded these V and J calls. Present in this sample are roughly 16,000 distinct CDR3 sequences, about 53% of which were seen just once. The biggest ten clones account for around 4.4% of the sample.

Spanning cysteine to phenylalanine, the CDR3 consists of 14 amino acids. The entry retains the CDR3 DNA only, 42 bases that are in frame from base 1. The germline V gene provides CDR1 MDHEN and CDR2 SYDVKM. V sheds 8 bases and J sheds 2 bases, leaving 13 bases between their ends. Overall results and qualifications from the work: Only a relatively small number of convalescent patients were included in the study, and early timepoints following natural infection were not analyzed. Among the post-vaccine SARS-CoV-2-reactive clones in convalescent patients, a median about 89% showed up only after vaccination, which suggests vaccine-specific priming. Nearly all vaccine-specific clones in convalescent patients (304 of 307) were mono-reactive for SARS-CoV-2 spike rather than cross-reactive with common cold coronaviruses. Although the median number of SARS-CoV-2-reactive clonotypes went up from some 23 after infection to roughly 40 after vaccination, the increase was not significant.

Read against the paper, the sample's treatment or condition label means: roughly 11-day PBMC culture with coronavirus spike peptide pools or control peptides (ViraFEST assay). The ViraFEST assay was used in the study, in which antigen-specific T cells were expanded with peptide pools and expanded clonotypes were subsequently identified by TCR sequencing. The convalescent patients' positive SARS-CoV-2 PCR tests were from March to December 2020, which was before the Alpha, Beta and Delta variants emerged in the United States. Around 2 million PBMCs per well were cultured in IMDM with 5% human AB serum and 7.5 to 10 IU/ml IL-2, plus 10 ug/ml peptide pools. Half of the culture medium was replaced with fresh IL-2-containing medium on days 3 and 7. CD4+ T cells were isolated after roughly 9 days of culture through negative selection using the EasySep CD4+ T cell isolation kit. Ficoll-Paque Plus gradient centrifugation was used to isolate PBMCs from whole blood, and the isolated PBMCs were then either used fresh or cryopreserved at -140C. Triplicate wells were generally used for each culture condition.

The sequence derives from a human donor who had recovered from COVID-19. The chain joins TRBV28 to TRBJ1-3, with a tentative D gene TRBD1 over 5 matching bases. Sequencing used CD4+ T cells from blood, cultured in vitro, obtained before SARS-CoV-2 vaccination. This receptor has the CDR3 CASRPWGTGNTIYF. The DNA sequence is TGTGCCAGCCGTCCGTGGGGGACTGGAAACACCATATATTTT.